Sequencing of this TCR beta chain was carried out in a study of shared T cell receptors in the human thymus. Using immunoSEQ multiplex PCR, the repertoire was profiled, and TCRdb retains in-frame clones only, with some absent. The repertoire holds approximately 760,000 clones, with 70% to 90% as singletons. Germline lookup yields CDR1 SGHDT and CDR2 YYEEEE. V lost 1 base and J 6 bases, leaving 14 bases between the germline ends. CDR3 length: 14 amino acids. In addition, the sample was reused for a study of human thymus T cells.

The gene calls are TRBV5-6 and TRBJ2-7; maybe TRBD1 (5 bases). This TCR was sampled from a girl less than two years old with a congenital heart defect. Sequencing input: thymocytes. CDR3 sequence reads: CASSLFGPDSEQYF. In nucleotides, the CDR3 is TGTGCCAGCAGCTTGTTCGGGCCAGACAGCGAGCAGTACTTC. Based on the CDR3 plus reference TRBV5-6 and TRBJ2-7, the full variable domain is DAGVTQSPTHLIKTRGQQVTLRCSPKSGHDTVSWYQQALGQGPQFIFQYYEEEERQRGNFPDRFSGHQFPNYSSELNVNALLLGDSALYLCASSLFGPDSEQYFGPGTRLTVT.